The sequence of this T cell receptor beta chain was determined in a study of shared clonotypes between healthy human individuals. Terminally differentiated effector memory CD45RA+ cells were excluded by CCR7 positive selection of CD45RO-negative cells. Donors included only healthy HIV-negative adults lacking recent acute infections or vaccinations. Sequencing was performed with immunoSEQ multiplex PCR; in TCRdb, only in-frame clones are kept and a portion is missing. Of under 2,000,000 clones in the sample, about 95% are singletons; the top ten hold 0.95% to 1.5%. Germline V lookup: CDR1 SGHNT, CDR2 YYREEE (reference sequence). V was clipped by 3 bases and J by 5 bases, with 14 bases between them. This CDR3 contains 14 residues.

The chain has TRBV5-4 and TRBJ2-5; possible D gene TRBD1, 5 bases. Sequenced material: naive CD8+ T cells sorted from blood. The sequence came from a young man in good health. The CDR3 bases are TGTGCCAGCAGCTCAGGGTTCTTGGAGGAGACCCAGTACTTC. This sequence encodes CASSSGFLEETQYF.